This T cell receptor beta chain was obtained from a study of cytomegalovirus exposure and HLA in healthy donors. Background on the study: Earlier findings included roughly 120 million unique TCR beta sequences obtained from 150 million to 200 million T cells. Study-level results: A few CMV-associated chains were confirmed in vitro to be specific for CMV antigens. Overall, approximately 150 TCR beta chains were annotated as cytomegalovirus-associated.

CDR1 is MGHRA and CDR2 is YSYEKL in the germline V gene. The V end was cut by 0 bases, the J end by 5 bases, with 13 bases between. This CDR3 region has 15 residues. As concerns this clone: The antigen is not known.

The PCR was carried out with 60 Vbeta primers and 13 Jbeta primers. Libraries were prepared by immunoSEQ multiplex PCR; TCRdb keeps only in-frame clonotypes and omits some of them. Of fewer than 200,000 clones listed, around three quarters are singletons. Sequencing was carried out using PBMCs. The clonotype originates from a woman under 40 in good health and CMV-seropositive. The J gene is TRBJ1-2, the V gene TRBV4-1; the D is unclear. The CDR3 bases are TGCGCCAGCAGCCAAGACGGGGTTGGGTGGTATGGCTACACCTTC. It specifies CASSQDGVGWYGYTF.